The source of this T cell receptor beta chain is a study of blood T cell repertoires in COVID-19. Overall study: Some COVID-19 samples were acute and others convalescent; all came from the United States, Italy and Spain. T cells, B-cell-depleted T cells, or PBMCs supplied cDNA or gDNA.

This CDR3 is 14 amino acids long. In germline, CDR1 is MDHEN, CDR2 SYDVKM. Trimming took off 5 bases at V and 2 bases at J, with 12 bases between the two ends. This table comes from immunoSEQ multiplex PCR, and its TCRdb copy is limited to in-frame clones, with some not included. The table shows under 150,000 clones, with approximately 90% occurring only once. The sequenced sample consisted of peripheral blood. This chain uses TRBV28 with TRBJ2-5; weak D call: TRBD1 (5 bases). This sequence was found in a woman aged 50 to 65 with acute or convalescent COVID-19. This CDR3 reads CASSLLTVQETQYF. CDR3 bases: TGTGCCAGCAGTCTCCTGACAGTTCAAGAGACCCAGTACTTC.